Following are 27 T cell receptor beta chains from one sample sequenced in a study of cytomegalovirus exposure and HLA in healthy donors. The PCR had 60 Vbeta and 13 Jbeta primers. Clones were sequenced by immunoSEQ multiplex PCR, and TCRdb holds only the in-frame ones, with some missing. The sample contains 150,000 or so clones, 60% to 85% of which appear only once. Material: PBMCs. Every receptor here comes from a man aged 35 to 55 in good health and CMV-seropositive.

The DNA of the CDR3 is TGTGCCAGCAGCGAAGACAGCTTGGGCGAGCAGTACTTC. Residues: CASSEDSLGEQYF. The J gene is TRBJ2-7, the V gene TRBV7-2; TRBD1 might be the D (5 bases). Trimming shortened V by 5 bases and J by 6 bases, and 14 bases separated the two germline ends. The germline V gene has CDR1 SGHTA and CDR2 FQGNSA. This CDR3 spans 13 amino acids.

This sequence joins TRBV7-2 and TRBJ2-7; D remains unclear. This CDR3 comprises 13 residues. Per germline, CDR1 SGHTA and CDR2 FQGNSA. V was trimmed by 7 bases and J by 1 base, leaving 11 bases between them. DNA for the CDR3: TGTGCCAGCACGCGTAGTTATTCCTACGAGCAGTACTTC. Amino acids: CASTRSYSYEQYF.

The chain employs TRBV6-1 and TRBJ2-1, with D possibly being TRBD1 (6 bases). The CDR3 is made up of 15 amino acids. Trimming took 5 bases from V and 4 from J, leaving 15 bases between them. The germline V gene has CDR1 MNHNS and CDR2 SASEGT. The CDR3 bases are TGTGCCAGCAGTAAACAGGGCAACGGGTACAATGAGCAGTTCTTC. Protein product: CASSKQGNGYNEQFF.

The chain is built from TRBV19 and TRBJ2-4, with a weak D call TRBD2 (7 bases). V was clipped by 3 bases and J by 1 base, with 22 bases between them. The CDR3 spans 19 residues. Germline-derived CDR1 and CDR2 are LNHDA and SQIVND (reference sequence). The CDR3 loop reads CASSIRGGTSGKAKNIQYF. CDR3 DNA: TGTGCCAGTAGTATTCGGGGAGGGACAAGTGGAAAGGCCAAAAACATTCAGTACTTC. The full variable domain, its missing parts supplied by reference TRBV19 and TRBJ2-4, is DGGITQSPKYLFRKEGQNVTLSCEQNLNHDAMYWYRQDPGQGLRLIYYSQIVNDFQKGDIAEGYSVSREKKESFPLTVTSAQKNPTAFYLCASSIRGGTSGKAKNIQYFGAGTRLSVL.

A few counts support this clone. This sequence joins TRBV6-1 and TRBJ2-7, with 7 bases that match TRBD1. The CDR3 has 13 residues. Germline values: CDR1 MNHNS, CDR2 SASEGT. The V gene end was trimmed by 5 bases and the J gene end by 2 bases; junction bases not matched to a gene: 3. The CDR3 coding sequence is TGTGCCAGCAGTAAGGGGGCTACCTACGAGCAGTACTTC. Amino acid sequence: CASSKGATYEQYF.

The chain has TRBV6-6 and TRBJ2-7; 8 nucleotides match TRBD1. V shed 6 bases, J shed 3 bases, and the junction held 7 bases outside the gene matches. CDR1 and CDR2 (germline): MNHNY, SVGAGI (reference sequence). The CDR3 loop spans 14 amino acids. CDR3 amino acids: CASSPTGVGYEQYF. The CDR3 bases are TGTGCCAGCAGCCCGACAGGGGTCGGCTACGAGCAGTACTTC.

This clone occurred once. This chain links TRBV6-5 with TRBJ1-5, with 8 bases fitting TRBD1. The V gene end was trimmed by 2 bases and the J gene end by 7 bases; junction bases not matched to a gene: 7. The CDR3 sequence is 15 residues long. Germline V gives CDR1 MNHEY, CDR2 SVGAGI. The DNA of the CDR3 is TGTGCCAGCAGTTACGGCTCAGGGGGCGGCCAGCCCCAGCATTTT. Residues: CASSYGSGGGQPQHF.

The chain uses TRBV6-5 and TRBJ1-6; no firm D call. V was shortened by 6 bases and J by 10 bases, with 19 bases between the two germline ends. This CDR3 contains 15 residues. The germline V gene has CDR1 MNHEY and CDR2 SVGAGI. The CDR3 bases are TGTGCCAGCAGGCCTGACTATCAAGGCCGATCACCCCTCCACTTT. Residues: CASRPDYQGRSPLHF.

This chain connects TRBV5-1 to TRBJ2-7, with a tentative D call TRBD1 (5 bases). Germline CDR1 reads SGHRS; CDR2 reads YFSETQ. The CDR3 has 14 amino acids. Between the trimmed V and J ends, which lost 0 bases and 3 bases, there was a span of 10 bases. CDR3 amino acids: CASSLGGTGYEQYF. The DNA for the CDR3 is TGCGCCAGCAGCTTGGGGGGAACAGGCTACGAGCAGTACTTC.

The chain is built from TRBV10-1 and TRBJ1-1, with D uncertain. CDR1 and CDR2 from the germline V gene are WNHNN and SYGVQD (reference sequence). This CDR3 comprises 13 residues. V dropped 5 bases and J dropped 0 bases, with 7 bases sitting between them. CDR3 DNA sequence: TGCGCCAGCAGTTTCGGGTTGAACACTGAAGCTTTCTTT. Translating it yields CASSFGLNTEAFF.

V gene TRBV19 combines with J gene TRBJ1-1; D gene uncertain. Germline assignment: CDR1 LNHDA and CDR2 SQIVND (reference sequence). The CDR3 runs 13 residues. Trimming took 5 bases from V and 5 from J, leaving 12 bases between them. CDR3 in DNA: TGTGCCAGTAGTGACTCCGCCGGAACTGAAGCTTTCTTT. Translated, it gives CASSDSAGTEAFF.

CDR3 nucleotides: TGCGCCAGCAGTAGTGCCAACGAGCAGTACTTC. It is translated as CASSSANEQYF. V and J are TRBV4-1 and TRBJ2-7; no reliable D call. CDR3 size: 11 residues. V was cut by 6 bases and J by 5 bases, with 8 bases left in between. In germline, CDR1 is MGHRA, CDR2 YSYEKL.

The chain links TRBV7-8 to TRBJ1-2; 10 nucleotides align to TRBD1. The V gene's germline CDR1 is SGHVS and CDR2 FQNEAQ. The ends lost 6 bases at V and 8 bases at J; junction bases unmatched: 6. The CDR3 spans 13 residues. The CDR3 is CASRGQGRRGYTF. CDR3 DNA sequence: TGTGCCAGCAGGGGACAGGGGAGGAGAGGCTACACCTTC.

The rearrangement uses TRBV19 and TRBJ1-1; D is possibly TRBD1 (6 bases). There are 14 residues in the CDR3. V was shortened by 8 bases and J by 4 bases, with 17 bases between the two germline ends. Germline CDR1 LNHDA, CDR2 SQIVND (reference sequence). The CDR3 protein is CASGGAEESTEAFF. The CDR3 DNA follows: TGTGCCAGTGGGGGCGCGGAGGAAAGCACTGAAGCTTTCTTT.

This clone was observed a few times. V and J are TRBV6-5 and TRBJ1-1, with D maybe TRBD1 (5 bases). The CDR3 totals 12 residues. The V gene lost 0 bases and the J gene lost 7 bases, with 6 bases spanning the gap. Germline V gives CDR1 MNHEY, CDR2 SVGAGI. The CDR3 reads CASSYSQGEAFF. CDR3 coding DNA: TGTGCCAGCAGTTACTCCCAGGGTGAAGCTTTCTTT.

This clone has a single count. The chain recombines TRBV27 with TRBJ2-5; maybe TRBD2 (7 bases). The CDR3 is 16 amino acids. From germline, CDR1 is MNHEY and CDR2 SMNVEV (reference sequence). V dropped 4 bases and J dropped 11 bases, with 26 bases sitting between them. CDR3 bases: TGTGCCAGCAGTTACGCGTGGGGACATAGAACGCGGGAGCAGTACTTC. Encoded protein: CASSYAWGHRTREQYF.

The chain combines TRBV5-4 with TRBJ2-1, with a weak D call TRBD2 (5 bases). The CDR3 length is 13 residues. The germline CDR1 and CDR2 sequences are SGHNT and YYREEE (reference sequence). V was pared by 2 bases and J by 6 bases, with 9 bases between. The CDR3 region is CASSLSLANEQFF. In nucleotides, the CDR3 is TGTGCCAGCAGCTTAAGTCTAGCCAATGAGCAGTTCTTC. Full variable domain (remainder filled in from reference TRBV5-4 and TRBJ2-1): ETGVTQSPTHLIKTRGQQVTLRCSSQSGHNTVSWYQQALGQGPQFIFQYYREEENGRGNFPPRFSGLQFPNYSSELNVNALELDDSALYLCASSLSLANEQFFGPGTRLTVL.

This chain uses TRBV9 with TRBJ2-3; the match to TRBD2 covers 9 bases. The CDR3 length is 16 residues. The J segment lost 4 bases and the V segment lost 0 bases, leaving 6 bases of the junction unmatched. CDR1 is SGDLS, CDR2 YYNGEE, per germline. The DNA of the CDR3 is TGTGCCAGCAGCGTAGGAAGAGCGGGAGGCTCAGATACGCAGTATTTT. Translating gives CASSVGRAGGSDTQYF.

The V call is TRBV27, the J call TRBJ2-5; a possible D gene is TRBD2 (6 bases). Judging by the DNA end, TRBJ2-7 fits better; the J call may be wrong. The CDR3 runs to 15 residues. Germline V gene sequence: CDR1 MNHEY, CDR2 SMNVEV (reference sequence). DNA of the CDR3: TGTGCCAGCAGTTTAAGGTACCAGGGAGGATACGAGCAGTACTTC. Protein sequence: CASSLRYQGGYEQYF.

The chain combines TRBV27 with TRBJ2-1; 8 bases fit TRBD2. CDR1 MNHEY and CDR2 SMNVEV come from the germline V gene (reference sequence). The CDR3 covers 13 residues. The DNA of the CDR3 is TGTGCGGTTGGACTAGCAGTCTACAATGAGCAGTTCTTC. This translates into CAVGLAVYNEQFF.

V is TRBV14 and J is TRBJ2-5, with 7 bases fitting TRBD1. This CDR3 region has 14 residues. Germline CDR1 SGHDN, CDR2 FVKESK. Trimming cost V 5 bases and J 5 bases; bases outside gene matches: 8. CDR3 residues: CASSGGQTWETQYF. CDR3 DNA sequence: TGTGCCAGCAGCGGGGGACAGACGTGGGAGACCCAGTACTTC.

This clone was picked up one time. The chain recombines TRBV19 with TRBJ2-7; 7 bases agree with TRBD1. J gave up 1 base and V 9 bases, and 18 bases lay outside the gene matches. This CDR3 is 17 amino acids long. CDR1 LNHDA and CDR2 SQIVND come from the germline V gene (reference sequence). The CDR3 region is CARDRTFPNPSSYEQYF. CDR3 nucleotide sequence: TGTGCCAGGGACAGGACCTTCCCGAATCCCTCTTCCTACGAGCAGTACTTC.

The rearrangement links TRBV30 to TRBJ2-1; D might be TRBD2 (6 bases). V was trimmed by 3 bases and J by 11 bases, leaving 20 bases between them. The CDR3 runs 14 residues. Per the germline V gene, CDR1 is GTSNPN and CDR2 is SVGIG (reference sequence). CDR3 loop: CAWSQRASTMKQFF. CDR3 nucleotides: TGTGCCTGGAGCCAGCGGGCTTCTACAATGAAGCAGTTCTTC.

V gene TRBV4-2 combines with J gene TRBJ2-2; TRBD2 matches 10 bases. The trim removed 4 bases at V and 1 base at J, leaving 3 bases unmatched. The CDR3 loop spans 16 amino acids. The germline V gene has CDR1 LGHNA and CDR2 YNFKEQ. CDR3 loop: CASSPLAGGNTGELFF. The CDR3 DNA is TGTGCCAGCAGCCCTTTAGCGGGAGGGAACACCGGGGAGCTGTTTTTT.

The DNA for the CDR3 is TGTGCCAGCAGGTCGACAGGGTGGGATCATCGGGGCTCCTACAATGAGCAGTTCTTC. It translates to CASRSTGWDHRGSYNEQFF. The genes are TRBV7-8 and TRBJ2-1; 7 bases line up with TRBD1. J was trimmed by 0 bases and V by 6 bases; bases with no gene match: 17. The CDR3 is 19 residues long. Germline CDR1 reads SGHVS; CDR2 reads FQNEAQ.

J is TRBJ1-2 and V is TRBV28; the match to TRBD1 covers 7 bases. From germline, CDR1 is MDHEN and CDR2 SYDVKM. J was trimmed by 0 bases and V by 5 bases; bases with no gene match: 3. The CDR3 totals 14 residues. CDR3 sequence: CASSGTASNYGYTF. Written as DNA, the CDR3 is TGTGCCAGCAGTGGGACAGCTTCTAACTATGGCTACACCTTC.

Concerning this clone itself: One junction end does not reproduce the germline sequence, and a read error may be involved. The CDR3 coding sequence is TGCAGCGTTAAAGATGGACAGAGGAACACTGAAGCTTTCTTT. Its protein is CSVKDGQRNTEAFF. V and J are TRBV29-1 and TRBJ1-1; possibly TRBD1 for D (6 bases). Germline CDR1 is SQVTM and CDR2 is ANQGSEA. The CDR3 totals 14 residues.